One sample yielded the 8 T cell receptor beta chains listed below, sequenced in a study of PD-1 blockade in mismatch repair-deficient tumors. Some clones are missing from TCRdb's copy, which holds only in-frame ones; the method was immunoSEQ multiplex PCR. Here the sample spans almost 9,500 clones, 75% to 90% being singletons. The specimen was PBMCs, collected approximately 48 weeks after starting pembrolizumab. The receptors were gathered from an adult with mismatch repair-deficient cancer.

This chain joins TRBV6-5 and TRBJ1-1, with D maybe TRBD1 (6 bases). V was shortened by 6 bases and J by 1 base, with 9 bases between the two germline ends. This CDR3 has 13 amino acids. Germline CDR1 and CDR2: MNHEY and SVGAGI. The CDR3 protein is CASSRTENTEAFF. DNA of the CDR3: TGTGCCAGCAGCCGGACAGAGAACACTGAAGCTTTCTTT.

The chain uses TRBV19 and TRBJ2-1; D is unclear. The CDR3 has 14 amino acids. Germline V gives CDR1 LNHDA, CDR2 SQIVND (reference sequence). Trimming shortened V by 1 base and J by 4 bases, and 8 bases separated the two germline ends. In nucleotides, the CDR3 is TGTGCCAGTAGTATAGTTGGCTCATACAATGAGCAGTTCTTC. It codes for CASSIVGSYNEQFF.

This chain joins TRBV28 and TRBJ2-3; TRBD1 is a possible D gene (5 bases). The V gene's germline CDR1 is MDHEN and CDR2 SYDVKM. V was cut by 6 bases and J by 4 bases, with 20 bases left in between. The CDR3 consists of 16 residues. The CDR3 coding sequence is TGTGCCAGCAGACCACAGACAGCCAGGGTTGCAGATACGCAGTATTTT. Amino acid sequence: CASRPQTARVADTQYF.

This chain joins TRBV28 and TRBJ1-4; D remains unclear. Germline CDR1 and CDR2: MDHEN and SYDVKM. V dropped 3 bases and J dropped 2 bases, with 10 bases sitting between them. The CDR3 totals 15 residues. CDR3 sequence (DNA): TGTGCCAGCAGTTTTGTCGGGAATACTAATGAAAAACTGTTTTTT. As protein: CASSFVGNTNEKLFF.

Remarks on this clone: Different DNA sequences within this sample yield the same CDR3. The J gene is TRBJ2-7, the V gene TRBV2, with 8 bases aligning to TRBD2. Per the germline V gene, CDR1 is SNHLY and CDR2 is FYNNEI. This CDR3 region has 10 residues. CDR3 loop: CASGKEARYF. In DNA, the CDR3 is TGTGCTAGCGGGAAGGAGGCGAGGTACTTC. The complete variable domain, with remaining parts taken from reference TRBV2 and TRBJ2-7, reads EPEVTQTPSHQVTQMGQEVILRCVPISNHLYFYWYRQILGQKVEFLVSFYNNEISEKSEIFDDQFSVERPDGSNFTLKIRSTKLEDSAMYFCASGKEARYFGPGTRLTVT.

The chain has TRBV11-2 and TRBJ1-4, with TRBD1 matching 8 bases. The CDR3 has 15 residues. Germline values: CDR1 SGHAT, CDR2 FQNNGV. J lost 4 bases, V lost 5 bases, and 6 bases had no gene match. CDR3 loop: CASSLNRGNNEKLFF. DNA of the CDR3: TGTGCCAGCAGCCTTAACAGGGGGAATAATGAAAAACTGTTTTTT.

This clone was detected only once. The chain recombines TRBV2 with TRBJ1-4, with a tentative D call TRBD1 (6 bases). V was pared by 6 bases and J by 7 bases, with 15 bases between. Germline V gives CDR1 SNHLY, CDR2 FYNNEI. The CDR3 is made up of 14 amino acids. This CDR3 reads CASSVRGAIEKLFF. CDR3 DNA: TGTGCCAGCAGCGTCAGGGGAGCGATTGAAAAACTGTTTTTT.

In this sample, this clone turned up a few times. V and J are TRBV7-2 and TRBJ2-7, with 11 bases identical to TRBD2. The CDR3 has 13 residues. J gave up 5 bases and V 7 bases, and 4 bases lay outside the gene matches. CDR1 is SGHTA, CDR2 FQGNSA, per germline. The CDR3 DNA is TGTGCCAGCATTACTAGCGGGAGCAACGAGCAGTACTTC. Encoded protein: CASITSGSNEQYF.